This T cell receptor beta chain originates from a study of blood T cell repertoires in COVID-19. As for the study in general: Sources were T cells, B-cell-depleted T cells, or PBMCs; the material itself was cDNA or gDNA.

This table comes from immunoSEQ multiplex PCR, and its TCRdb copy is limited to in-frame clones, with some not included. Found here are 230,000 or so clones, roughly nine tenths of them singletons; the top ten hold roughly 4.8%. The clonotype comes from a woman in her 40s who had recovered from COVID-19. The material sequenced was peripheral blood.

In DNA, the CDR3 is TGTGCCAGCAGCTTGGCAGGGGCCGGGGAGCTGTTTTTT. Protein sequence: CASSLAGAGELFF. The V call is TRBV11-2, the J call TRBJ2-2; maybe TRBD1 (6 bases). The CDR3 is made up of 13 amino acids. Germline V gene lookup returns CDR1 SGHAT and CDR2 FQNNGV. Trimming took 3 bases from V and 6 from J, leaving 8 bases between them.